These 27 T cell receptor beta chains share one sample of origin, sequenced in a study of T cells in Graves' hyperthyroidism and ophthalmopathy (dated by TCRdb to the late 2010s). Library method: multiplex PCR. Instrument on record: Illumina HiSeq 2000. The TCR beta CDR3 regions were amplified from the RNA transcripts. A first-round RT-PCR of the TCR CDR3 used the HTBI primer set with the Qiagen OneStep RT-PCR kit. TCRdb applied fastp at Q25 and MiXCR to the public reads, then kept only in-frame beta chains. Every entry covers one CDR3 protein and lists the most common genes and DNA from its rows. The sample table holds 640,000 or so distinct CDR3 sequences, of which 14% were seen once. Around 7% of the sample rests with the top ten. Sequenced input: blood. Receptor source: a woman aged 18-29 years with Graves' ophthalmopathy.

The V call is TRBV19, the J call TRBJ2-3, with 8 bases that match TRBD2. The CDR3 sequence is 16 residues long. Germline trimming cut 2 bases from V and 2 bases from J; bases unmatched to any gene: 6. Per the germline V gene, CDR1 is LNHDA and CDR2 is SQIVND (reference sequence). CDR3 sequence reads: CASSIRAGGTTDTQYF. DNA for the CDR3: TGTGCCAGTAGTATAAGGGCGGGAGGCACCACAGATACGCAGTATTTT.

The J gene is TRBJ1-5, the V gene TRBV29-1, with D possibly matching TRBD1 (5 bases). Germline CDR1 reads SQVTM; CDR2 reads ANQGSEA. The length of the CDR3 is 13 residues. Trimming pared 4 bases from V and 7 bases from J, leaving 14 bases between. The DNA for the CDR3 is TGCAGCGTTGGACGGGGGGATGGGCAGCCCCAGCATTTT. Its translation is CSVGRGDGQPQHF.

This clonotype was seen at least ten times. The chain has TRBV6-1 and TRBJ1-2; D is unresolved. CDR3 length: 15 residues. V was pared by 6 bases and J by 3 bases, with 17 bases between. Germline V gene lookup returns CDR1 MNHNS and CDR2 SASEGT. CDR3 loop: CASSDQAPAYYGYTF. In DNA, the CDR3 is TGTGCCAGCAGCGATCAAGCGCCAGCCTACTATGGCTACACCTTC.

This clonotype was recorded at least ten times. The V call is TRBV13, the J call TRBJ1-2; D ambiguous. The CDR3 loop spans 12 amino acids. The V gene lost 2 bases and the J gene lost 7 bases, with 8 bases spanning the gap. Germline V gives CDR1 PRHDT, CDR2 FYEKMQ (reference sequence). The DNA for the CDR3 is TGTGCCAGCAGCTTATATCCGGGTGGCTACACCTTC. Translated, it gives CASSLYPGGYTF.

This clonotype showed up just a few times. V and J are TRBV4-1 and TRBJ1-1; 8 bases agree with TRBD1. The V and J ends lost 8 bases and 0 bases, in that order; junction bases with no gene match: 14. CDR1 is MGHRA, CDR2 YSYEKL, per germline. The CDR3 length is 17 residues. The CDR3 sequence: CASRHRTGTIMNTEAFF. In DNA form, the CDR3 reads TGCGCCAGCCGACACCGGACAGGGACCATAATGAACACTGAAGCTTTCTTT.

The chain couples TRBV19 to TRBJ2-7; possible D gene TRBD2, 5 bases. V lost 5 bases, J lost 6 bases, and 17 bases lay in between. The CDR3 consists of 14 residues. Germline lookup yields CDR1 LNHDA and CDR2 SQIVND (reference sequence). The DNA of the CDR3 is TGTGCCAGTAGTTTACGCGGCGGGCATTTCGAGCAGTACTTC. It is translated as CASSLRGGHFEQYF.

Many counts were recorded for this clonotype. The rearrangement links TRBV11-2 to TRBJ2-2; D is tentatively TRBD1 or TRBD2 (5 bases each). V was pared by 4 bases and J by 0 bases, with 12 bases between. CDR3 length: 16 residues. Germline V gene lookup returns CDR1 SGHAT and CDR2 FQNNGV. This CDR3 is CASSSIGTSNTGELFF. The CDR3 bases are TGTGCCAGCAGCTCAATAGGGACCTCGAACACCGGGGAGCTGTTTTTT.

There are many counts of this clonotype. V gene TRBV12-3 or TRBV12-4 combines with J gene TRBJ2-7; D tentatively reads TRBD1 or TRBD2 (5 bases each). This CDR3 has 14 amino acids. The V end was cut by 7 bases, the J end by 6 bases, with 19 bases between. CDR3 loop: CASTPGRRGGEQYF. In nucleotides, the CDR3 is TGTGCCAGCACCCCGGGGCGCCGTGGGGGCGAGCAGTACTTC.

The CDR3 DNA follows: TGTGCCTGGAGTATGAGACTAGCGGGAAGCCAAGAGACCCAGTACTTC. Protein sequence: CAWSMRLAGSQETQYF. V usage is TRBV30 and J usage is TRBJ2-5, with 11 bases matching TRBD2. The V and J ends lost 2 bases and 1 base, in that order; junction bases with no gene match: 6. Germline CDR1 reads GTSNPN; CDR2 reads SVGIG (reference sequence). The CDR3 loop spans 16 amino acids.

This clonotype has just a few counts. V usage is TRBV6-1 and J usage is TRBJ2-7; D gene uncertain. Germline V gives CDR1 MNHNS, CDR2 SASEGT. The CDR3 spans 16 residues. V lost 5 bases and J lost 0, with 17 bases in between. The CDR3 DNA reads TGTGCCAGCAGTTCCCAAAGGATTTTGAGCTCCTACGAGCAGTACTTC. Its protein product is CASSSQRILSSYEQYF.

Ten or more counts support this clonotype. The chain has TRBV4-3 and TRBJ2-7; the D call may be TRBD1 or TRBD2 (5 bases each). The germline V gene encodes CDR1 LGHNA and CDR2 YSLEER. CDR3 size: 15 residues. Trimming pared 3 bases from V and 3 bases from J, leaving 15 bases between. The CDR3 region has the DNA TGCGCCAGCAGCCAGGAACCGGGACGGTTCTACGAGCAGTACTTC. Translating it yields CASSQEPGRFYEQYF.

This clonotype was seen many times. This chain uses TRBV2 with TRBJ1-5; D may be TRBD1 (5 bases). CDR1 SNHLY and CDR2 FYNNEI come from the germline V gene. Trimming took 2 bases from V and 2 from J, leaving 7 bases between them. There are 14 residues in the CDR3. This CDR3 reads CASSERGGNQPQHF. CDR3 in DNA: TGTGCCAGCAGTGAAAGGGGTGGCAATCAGCCCCAGCATTTT.

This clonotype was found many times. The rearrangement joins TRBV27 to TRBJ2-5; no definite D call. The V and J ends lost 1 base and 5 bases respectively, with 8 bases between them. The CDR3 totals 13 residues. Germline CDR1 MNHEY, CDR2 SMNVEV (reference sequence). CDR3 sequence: CASSLWSKETQYF. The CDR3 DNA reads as TGTGCCAGCAGTTTATGGTCAAAGGAGACCCAGTACTTC.

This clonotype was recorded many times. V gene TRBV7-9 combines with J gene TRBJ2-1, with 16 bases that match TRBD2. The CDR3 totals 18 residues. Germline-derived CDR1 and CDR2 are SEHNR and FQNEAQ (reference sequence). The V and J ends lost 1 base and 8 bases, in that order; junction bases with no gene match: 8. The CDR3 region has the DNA TGTGCCAGCAGCTTAGTGACGGGACTAGCGGGAGGGGAGGATGAGCAGTTCTTC. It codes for CASSLVTGLAGGEDEQFF. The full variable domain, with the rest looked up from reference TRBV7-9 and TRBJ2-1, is DTGVSQNPRHKITKRGQNVTFRCDPISEHNRLYWYRQTLGQGPEFLTYFQNEAQLEKSRLLSDRFSAERPKGSFSTLEIQRTEQGDSAMYLCASSLVTGLAGGEDEQFFGPGTRLTVL.

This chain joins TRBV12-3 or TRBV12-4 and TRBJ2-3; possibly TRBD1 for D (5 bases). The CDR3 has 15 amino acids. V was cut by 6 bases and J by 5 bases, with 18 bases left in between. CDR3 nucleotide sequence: TGTGCCAGCAGCCCTCGGCCGTTGGGGCAAGATACGCAGTATTTT. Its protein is CASSPRPLGQDTQYF.

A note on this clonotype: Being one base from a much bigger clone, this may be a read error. The CDR3 DNA reads TGTGCCAGCAGCGTCCGGGACAGGGAATGCAATGAGCAGTTCTTC. Protein: CASSVRDRECNEQFF. The chain joins TRBV9 to TRBJ2-1; the match to TRBD1 covers 9 bases. Trimming took 2 bases from V and 6 from J; bases not matched to a gene: 6. Germline V gene lookup returns CDR1 SGDLS and CDR2 YYNGEE. The CDR3 consists of 15 residues.

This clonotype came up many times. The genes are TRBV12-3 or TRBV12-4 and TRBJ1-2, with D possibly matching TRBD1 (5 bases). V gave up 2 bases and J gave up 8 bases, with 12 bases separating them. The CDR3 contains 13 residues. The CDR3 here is CASSLKAGQGYTF. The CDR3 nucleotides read TGTGCCAGCAGTTTAAAGGCAGGGCAGGGCTACACCTTC.

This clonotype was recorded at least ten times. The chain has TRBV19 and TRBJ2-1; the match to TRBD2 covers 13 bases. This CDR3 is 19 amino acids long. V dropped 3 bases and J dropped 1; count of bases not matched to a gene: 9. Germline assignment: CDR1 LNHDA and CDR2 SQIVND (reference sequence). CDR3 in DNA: TGTGCCAGTAGTATGAGGGGACTAGCGGGACAACCATCCTACAATGAGCAGTTCTTC. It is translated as CASSMRGLAGQPSYNEQFF.

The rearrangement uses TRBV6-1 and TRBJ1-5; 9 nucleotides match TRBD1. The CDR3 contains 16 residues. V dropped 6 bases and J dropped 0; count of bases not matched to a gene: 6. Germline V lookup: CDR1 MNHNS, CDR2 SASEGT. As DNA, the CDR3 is TGTGCCAGCAGACCACAGGGGGCTTATAGCAATCAGCCCCAGCATTTT. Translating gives CASRPQGAYSNQPQHF.

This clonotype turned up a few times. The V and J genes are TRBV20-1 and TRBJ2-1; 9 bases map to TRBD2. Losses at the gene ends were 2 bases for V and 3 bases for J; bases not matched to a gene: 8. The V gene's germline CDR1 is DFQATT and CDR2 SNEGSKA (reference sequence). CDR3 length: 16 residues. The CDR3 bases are TGCAGTGCTAGAAGGAGACTAGCGGAGGTCTACAATGAGCAGTTCTTC. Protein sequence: CSARRRLAEVYNEQFF.

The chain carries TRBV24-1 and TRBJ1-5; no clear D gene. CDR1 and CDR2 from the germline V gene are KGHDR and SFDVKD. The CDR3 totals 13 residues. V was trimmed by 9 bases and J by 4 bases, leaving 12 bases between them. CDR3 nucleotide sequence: TGTGCCACCGGACGGCGGGAGAATCAGCCCCAGCATTTT. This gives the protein CATGRRENQPQHF.

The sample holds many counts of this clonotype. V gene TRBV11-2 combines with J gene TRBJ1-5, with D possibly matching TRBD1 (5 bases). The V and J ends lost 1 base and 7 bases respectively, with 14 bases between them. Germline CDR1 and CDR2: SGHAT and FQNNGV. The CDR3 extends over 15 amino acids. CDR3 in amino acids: CASSLAGRGGQPQHF. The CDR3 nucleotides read TGTGCCAGCAGCTTAGCGGGGCGGGGAGGGCAGCCCCAGCATTTT.

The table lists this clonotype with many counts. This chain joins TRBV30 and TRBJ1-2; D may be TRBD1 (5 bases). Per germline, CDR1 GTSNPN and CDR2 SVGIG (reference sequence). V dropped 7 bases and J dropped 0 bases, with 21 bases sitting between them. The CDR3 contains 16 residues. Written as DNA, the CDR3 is TGTGCCTCCTCGCCAAGACAGCGGCAAGCTAACTATGGCTACACCTTC. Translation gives CASSPRQRQANYGYTF.

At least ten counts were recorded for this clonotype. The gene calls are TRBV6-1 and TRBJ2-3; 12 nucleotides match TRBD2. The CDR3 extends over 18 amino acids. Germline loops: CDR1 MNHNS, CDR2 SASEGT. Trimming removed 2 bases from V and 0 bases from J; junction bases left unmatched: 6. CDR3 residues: CASSETGLAGPSTDTQYF. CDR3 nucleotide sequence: TGTGCCAGCAGTGAAACGGGACTAGCGGGCCCTAGCACAGATACGCAGTATTTT.

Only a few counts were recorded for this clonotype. CDR3 amino acids: CASSPSGSFFGYEQYF. The CDR3 DNA reads as TGTGCCAGCAGCCCTAGCGGGAGTTTTTTCGGTTACGAGCAGTACTTC. The V call is TRBV5-5, the J call TRBJ2-7; 10 bases map to TRBD2. The CDR3 contains 16 residues. V was pared by 4 bases and J by 4 bases, with 11 bases of the junction left unmatched. Germline CDR1 SGHKS, CDR2 YYEKEE (reference sequence).

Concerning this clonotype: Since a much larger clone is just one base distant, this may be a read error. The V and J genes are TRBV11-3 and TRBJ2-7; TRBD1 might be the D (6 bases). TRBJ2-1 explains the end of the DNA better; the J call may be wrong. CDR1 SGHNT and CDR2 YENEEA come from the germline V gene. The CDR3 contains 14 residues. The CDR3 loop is CASSLIRGVYEQFF. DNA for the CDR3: TGTGCCAGCAGCTTAATCAGGGGCGTCTACGAGCAGTTCTTC.

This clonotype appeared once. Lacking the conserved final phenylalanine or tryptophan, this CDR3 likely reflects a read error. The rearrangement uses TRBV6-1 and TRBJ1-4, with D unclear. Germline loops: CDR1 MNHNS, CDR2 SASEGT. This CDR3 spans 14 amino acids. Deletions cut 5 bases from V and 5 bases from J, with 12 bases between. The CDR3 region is CASSPQPLNEKLFS. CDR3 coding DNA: TGTGCCAGCAGTCCACAACCACTGAATGAAAAACTGTTTTCT.